This TCR beta chain was found in a study of technical replicates of blood from a few donors. CDR3 length equals 14 residues. V lost 5 bases and J lost 8; bases outside the gene matches: 7. CDR1 and CDR2 (germline): SGHDN, FVKESK. The table came from immunoSEQ multiplex PCR; TCRdb's copy has only in-frame clones and leaves some out. The sample includes under 85,000 clones, just over 90% of them seen just once. V and J are TRBV14 and TRBJ2-4; 9 bases map to TRBD2. The origin of this receptor is a human donor in good health. Sequencing input: T cells isolated from PBMCs. The CDR3 sequence is CASSASGALDIQYF. The CDR3 DNA sequence: TGTGCCAGCAGCGCTAGCGGGGCCCTGGACATTCAGTACTTC.